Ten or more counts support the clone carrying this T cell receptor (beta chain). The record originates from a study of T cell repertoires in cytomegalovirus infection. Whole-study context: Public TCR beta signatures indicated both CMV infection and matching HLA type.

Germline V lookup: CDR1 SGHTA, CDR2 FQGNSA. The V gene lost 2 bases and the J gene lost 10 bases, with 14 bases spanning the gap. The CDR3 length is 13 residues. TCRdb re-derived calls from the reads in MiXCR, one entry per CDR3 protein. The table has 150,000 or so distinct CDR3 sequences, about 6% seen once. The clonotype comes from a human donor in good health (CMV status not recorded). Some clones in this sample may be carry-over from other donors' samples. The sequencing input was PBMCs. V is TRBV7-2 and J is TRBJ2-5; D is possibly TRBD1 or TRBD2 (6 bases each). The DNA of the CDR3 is TGTGCCAGCAGCTTACGGGGGCTCGGGATCCAGTACTTC. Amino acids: CASSLRGLGIQYF.